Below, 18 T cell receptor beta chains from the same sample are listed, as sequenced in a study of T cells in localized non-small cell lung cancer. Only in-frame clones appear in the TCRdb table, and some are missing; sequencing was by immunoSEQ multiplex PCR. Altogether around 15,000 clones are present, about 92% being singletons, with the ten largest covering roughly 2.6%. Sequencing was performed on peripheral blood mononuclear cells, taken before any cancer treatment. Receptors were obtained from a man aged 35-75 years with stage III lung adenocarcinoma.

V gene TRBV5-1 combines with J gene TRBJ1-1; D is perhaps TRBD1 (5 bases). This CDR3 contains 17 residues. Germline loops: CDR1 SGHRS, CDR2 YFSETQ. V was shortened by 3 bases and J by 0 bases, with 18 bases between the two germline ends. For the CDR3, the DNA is TGCGCCAGCAGCTACGGACACGGGGCTAATTTGAACACTGAAGCTTTCTTT. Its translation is CASSYGHGANLNTEAFF.

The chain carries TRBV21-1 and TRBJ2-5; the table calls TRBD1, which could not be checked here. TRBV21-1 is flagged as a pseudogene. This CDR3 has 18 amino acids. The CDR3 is CASSPPGQGLSDQETQYF. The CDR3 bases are TGTGCCAGCAGCCCCCCGGGACAGGGACTATCCGACCAAGAGACCCAGTACTTC.

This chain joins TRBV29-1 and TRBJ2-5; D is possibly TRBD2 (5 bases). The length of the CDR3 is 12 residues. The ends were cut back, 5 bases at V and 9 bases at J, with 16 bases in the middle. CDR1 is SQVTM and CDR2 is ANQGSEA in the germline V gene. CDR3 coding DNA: TGCAGCGTTCTCGAGAGCTACGGGGCCCAGTACTTC. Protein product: CSVLESYGAQYF.

CDR3 DNA: TGTGCCAGCAGCTTGCCGACTAGCGGGAGAAATGAGCAGTTCTTC. Protein: CASSLPTSGRNEQFF. The chain links TRBV7-2 to TRBJ2-1; 12 nucleotides line up with TRBD2. V was pared by 3 bases and J by 7 bases, with 4 bases of the junction left unmatched. CDR3 size: 15 residues. Looked up from germline, CDR1 is SGHTA and CDR2 is FQGNSA.

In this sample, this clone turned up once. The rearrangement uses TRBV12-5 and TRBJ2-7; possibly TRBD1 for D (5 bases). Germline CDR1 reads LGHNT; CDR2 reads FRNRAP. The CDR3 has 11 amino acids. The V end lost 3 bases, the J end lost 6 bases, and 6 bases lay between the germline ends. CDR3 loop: CASGFDSEQYF. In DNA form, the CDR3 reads TGTGCTAGTGGTTTCGACAGCGAGCAGTACTTC.

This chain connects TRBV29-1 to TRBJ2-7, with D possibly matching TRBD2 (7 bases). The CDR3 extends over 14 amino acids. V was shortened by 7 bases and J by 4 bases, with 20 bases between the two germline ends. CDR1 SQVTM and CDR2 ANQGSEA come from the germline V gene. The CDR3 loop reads CSGGEGGGRYEQYF. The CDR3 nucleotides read TGCAGCGGGGGGGAGGGCGGGGGCAGATACGAGCAGTACTTC.

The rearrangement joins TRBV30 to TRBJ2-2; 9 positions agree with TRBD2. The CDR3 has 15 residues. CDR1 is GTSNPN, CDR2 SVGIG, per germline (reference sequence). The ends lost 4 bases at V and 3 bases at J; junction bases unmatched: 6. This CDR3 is CAWKKREVDTGELFF. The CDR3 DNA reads TGTGCCTGGAAGAAGCGGGAGGTAGACACCGGGGAGCTGTTTTTT.

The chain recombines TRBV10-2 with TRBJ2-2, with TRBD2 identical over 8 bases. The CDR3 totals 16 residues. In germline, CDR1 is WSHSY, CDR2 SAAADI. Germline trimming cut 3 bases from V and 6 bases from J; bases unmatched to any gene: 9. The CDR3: CASSDPAGERAGELFF. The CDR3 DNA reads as TGCGCCAGCAGTGACCCAGCGGGAGAAAGGGCCGGGGAGCTGTTTTTT.

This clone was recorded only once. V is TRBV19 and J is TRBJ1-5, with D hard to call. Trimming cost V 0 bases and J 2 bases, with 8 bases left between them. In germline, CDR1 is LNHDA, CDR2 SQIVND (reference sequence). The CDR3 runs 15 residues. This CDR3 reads CASSIDGRGNQPQHF. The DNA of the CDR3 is TGTGCCAGTAGTATAGATGGAAGGGGCAATCAGCCCCAGCATTTT. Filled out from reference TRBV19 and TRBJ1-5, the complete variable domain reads DGGITQSPKYLFRKEGQNVTLSCEQNLNHDAMYWYRQDPGQGLRLIYYSQIVNDFQKGDIAEGYSVSREKKESFPLTVTSAQKNPTAFYLCASSIDGRGNQPQHFGDGTRLSIL.

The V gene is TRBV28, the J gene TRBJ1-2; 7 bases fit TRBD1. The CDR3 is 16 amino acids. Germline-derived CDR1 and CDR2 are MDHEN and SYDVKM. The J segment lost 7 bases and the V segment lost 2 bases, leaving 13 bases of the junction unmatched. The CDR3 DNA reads TGTGCCAGCAGTTTAGGAAAACGACAGGGTTTCGTTGGCTACACCTTC. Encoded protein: CASSLGKRQGFVGYTF.

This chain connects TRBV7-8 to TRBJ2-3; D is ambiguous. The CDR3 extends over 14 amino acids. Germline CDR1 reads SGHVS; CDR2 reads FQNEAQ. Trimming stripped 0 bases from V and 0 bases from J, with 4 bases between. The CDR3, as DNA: TGTGCCAGCAGCTTAGCGGCTAGCACAGATACGCAGTATTTT. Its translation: CASSLAASTDTQYF.

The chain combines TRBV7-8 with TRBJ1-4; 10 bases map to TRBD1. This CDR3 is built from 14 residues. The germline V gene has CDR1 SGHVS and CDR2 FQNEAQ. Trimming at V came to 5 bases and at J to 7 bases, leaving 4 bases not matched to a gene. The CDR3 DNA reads TGTGCCAGCAGCCGACAGGGGGCGGGTGAAAAACTGTTTTTT. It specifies CASSRQGAGEKLFF.

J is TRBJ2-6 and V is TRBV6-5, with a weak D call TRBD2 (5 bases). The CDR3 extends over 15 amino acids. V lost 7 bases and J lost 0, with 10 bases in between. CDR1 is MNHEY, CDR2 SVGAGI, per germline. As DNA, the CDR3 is TGTGCCAGCATGCGGGCGAGCTCTGGGGCCAACGTCCTGACTTTC. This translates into CASMRASSGANVLTF.

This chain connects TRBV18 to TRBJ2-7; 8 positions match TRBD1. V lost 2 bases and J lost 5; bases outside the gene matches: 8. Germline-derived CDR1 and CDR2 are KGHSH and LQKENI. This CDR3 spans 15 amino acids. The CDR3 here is CASSPSSGGTDEQYF. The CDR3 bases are TGTGCCAGCTCACCATCTTCAGGGGGCACCGACGAGCAGTACTTC.

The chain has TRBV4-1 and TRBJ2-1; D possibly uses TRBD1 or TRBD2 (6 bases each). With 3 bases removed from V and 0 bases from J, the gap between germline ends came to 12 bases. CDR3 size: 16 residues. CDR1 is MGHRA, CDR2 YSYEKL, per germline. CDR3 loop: CASSHHKGGSYNEQFF. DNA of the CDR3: TGCGCCAGCAGCCACCACAAGGGGGGCTCCTACAATGAGCAGTTCTTC.

CDR3 nucleotide sequence: TGTGCCAGCAGCTCCCGGGGGGCCACGGACACTGAAGCTTTCTTT. This sequence encodes CASSSRGATDTEAFF. J is TRBJ1-1 and V is TRBV7-9; tentative D call: TRBD1 (6 bases). The CDR3 has 15 residues. V lost 4 bases and J lost 3, with 15 bases in between. The germline CDR1 and CDR2 sequences are SEHNR and FQNEAQ (reference sequence).

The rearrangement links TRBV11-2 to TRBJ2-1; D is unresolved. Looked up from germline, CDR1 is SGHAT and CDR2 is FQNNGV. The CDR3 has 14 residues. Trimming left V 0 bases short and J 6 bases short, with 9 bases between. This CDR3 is CASSLDLNFNEQFF. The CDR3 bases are TGTGCCAGCAGCTTAGATCTGAACTTCAATGAGCAGTTCTTC.

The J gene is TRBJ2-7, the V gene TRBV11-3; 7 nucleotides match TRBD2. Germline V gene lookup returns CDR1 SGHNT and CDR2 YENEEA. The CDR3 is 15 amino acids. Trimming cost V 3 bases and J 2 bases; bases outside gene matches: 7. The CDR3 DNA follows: TGTGCCAGCAGCTTCCATAGCGGGTCTACCTACGAGCAGTACTTC. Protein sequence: CASSFHSGSTYEQYF.